This T cell receptor beta chain was recorded in a study of T cell clones after liver transplantation. The overall study: Apart from a few HCV-positive recipients, transplants were for non-autoimmune, non-viral reasons. Tolerance: complete withdrawal held at least one year, liver enzymes staying within twice normal. Findings and caveats of the study: Post-transplant time points were not standardized, so conclusions are preliminary.

Sequencing used immunoSEQ multiplex PCR; TCRdb keeps in-frame clones, though not all of them. The repertoire has tens of thousands of clones, 65% to 85% of them found once; the top ten carry 0.4% to 0.6%. Points on this clone: What it binds is not known.

The origin of this receptor is a human patient who received a liver transplant. Some T cells may have come from the graft donor. Sample: CD4+ T cells from blood, taken 45 to 46 months after liver transplant.

The CDR3 sequence: CASSQDRWQGSEQYF. The DNA of the CDR3 is TGCGCCAGCAGCCAAGATAGATGGCAGGGGAGCGAGCAGTACTTC. This rearrangement joins TRBV4-3 to TRBJ2-7, with D possibly matching TRBD1 (6 bases). Germline V CDR1 and CDR2: LGHNA, YSLEER. The V and J ends lost 0 bases and 6 bases respectively, with 15 bases between them. The CDR3 has 15 amino acids.